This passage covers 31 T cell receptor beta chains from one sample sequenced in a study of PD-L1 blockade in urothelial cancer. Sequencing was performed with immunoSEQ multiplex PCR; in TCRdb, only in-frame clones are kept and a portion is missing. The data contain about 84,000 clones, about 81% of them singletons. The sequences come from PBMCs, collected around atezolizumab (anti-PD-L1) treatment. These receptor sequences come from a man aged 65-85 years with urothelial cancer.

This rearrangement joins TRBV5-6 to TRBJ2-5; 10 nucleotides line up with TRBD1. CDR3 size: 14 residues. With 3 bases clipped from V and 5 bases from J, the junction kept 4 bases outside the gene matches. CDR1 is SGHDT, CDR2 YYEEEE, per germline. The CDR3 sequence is CASSSGQGRETQYF. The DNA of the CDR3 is TGTGCCAGCAGCTCGGGACAGGGGAGGGAGACCCAGTACTTC.

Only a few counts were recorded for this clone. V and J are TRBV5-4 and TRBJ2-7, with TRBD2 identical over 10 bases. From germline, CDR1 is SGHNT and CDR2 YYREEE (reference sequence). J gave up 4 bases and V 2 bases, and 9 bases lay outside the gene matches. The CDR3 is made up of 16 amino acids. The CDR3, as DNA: TGTGCCAGCAGCTTAGGGGATGCTAGCGGGAGTTACGAGCAGTACTTC. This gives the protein CASSLGDASGSYEQYF.

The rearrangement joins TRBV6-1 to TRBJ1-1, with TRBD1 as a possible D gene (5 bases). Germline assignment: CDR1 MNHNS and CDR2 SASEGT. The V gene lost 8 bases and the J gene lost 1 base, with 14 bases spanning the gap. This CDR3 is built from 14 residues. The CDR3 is CASSYDRRNTEAFF. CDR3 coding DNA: TGTGCCAGCTCGTACGACAGACGGAACACTGAAGCTTTCTTT.

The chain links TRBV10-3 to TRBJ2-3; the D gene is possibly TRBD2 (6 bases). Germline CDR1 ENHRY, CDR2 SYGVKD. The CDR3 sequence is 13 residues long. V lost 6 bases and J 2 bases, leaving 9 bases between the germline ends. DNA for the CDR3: TGTGCCATCAGGGGGACTGACACAGATACGCAGTATTTT. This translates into CAIRGTDTDTQYF.

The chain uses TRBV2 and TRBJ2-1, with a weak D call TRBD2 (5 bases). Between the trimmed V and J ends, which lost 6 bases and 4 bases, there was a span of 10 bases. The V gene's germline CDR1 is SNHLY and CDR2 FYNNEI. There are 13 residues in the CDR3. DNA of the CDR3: TGTGCCAGCAGGGGAGCTAGTTACAATGAGCAGTTCTTC. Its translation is CASRGASYNEQFF.

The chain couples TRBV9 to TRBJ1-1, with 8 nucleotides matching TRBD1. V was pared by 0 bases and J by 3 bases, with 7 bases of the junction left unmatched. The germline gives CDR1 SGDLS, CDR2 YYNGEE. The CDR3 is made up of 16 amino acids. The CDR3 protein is CASSVVPGGLDTEAFF. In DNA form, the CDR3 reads TGTGCCAGCAGCGTAGTTCCAGGGGGCCTGGACACTGAAGCTTTCTTT. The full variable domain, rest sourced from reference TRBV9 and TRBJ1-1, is DSGVTQTPKHLITATGQRVTLRCSPRSGDLSVYWYQQSLDQGLQFLIQYYNGEERAKGNILERFSAQQFPDLHSELNLSSLELGDSALYFCASSVVPGGLDTEAFFGQGTRLTVV.

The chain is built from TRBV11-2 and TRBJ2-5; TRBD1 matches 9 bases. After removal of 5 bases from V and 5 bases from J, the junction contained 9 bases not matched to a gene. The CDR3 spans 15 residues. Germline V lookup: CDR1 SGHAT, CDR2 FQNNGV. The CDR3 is CASSKSGQGVETQYF. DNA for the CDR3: TGTGCCAGCAGCAAATCGGGACAGGGAGTTGAGACCCAGTACTTC.

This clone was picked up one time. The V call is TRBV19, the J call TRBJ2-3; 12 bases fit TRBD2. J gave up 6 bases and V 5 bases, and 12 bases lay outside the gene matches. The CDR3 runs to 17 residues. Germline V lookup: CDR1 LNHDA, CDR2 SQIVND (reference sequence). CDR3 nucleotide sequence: TGTGCCAGTAGTTCTCGGACTAGCGGGATCGAGGTGGATACGCAGTATTTT. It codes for CASSSRTSGIEVDTQYF.

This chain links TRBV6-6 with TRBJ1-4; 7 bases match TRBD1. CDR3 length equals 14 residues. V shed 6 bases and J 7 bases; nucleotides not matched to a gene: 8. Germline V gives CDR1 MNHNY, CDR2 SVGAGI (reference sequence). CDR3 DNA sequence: TGTGCCAGCAGGACAACAGGGGCAGGTGAAAAACTGTTTTTT. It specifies CASRTTGAGEKLFF.

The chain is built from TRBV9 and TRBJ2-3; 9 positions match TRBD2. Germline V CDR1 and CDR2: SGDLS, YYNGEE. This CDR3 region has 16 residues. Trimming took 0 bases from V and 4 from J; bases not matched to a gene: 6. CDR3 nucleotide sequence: TGTGCCAGCAGCGTAGCCGGTAGCGGGAGTCCAGATACGCAGTATTTT. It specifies CASSVAGSGSPDTQYF.

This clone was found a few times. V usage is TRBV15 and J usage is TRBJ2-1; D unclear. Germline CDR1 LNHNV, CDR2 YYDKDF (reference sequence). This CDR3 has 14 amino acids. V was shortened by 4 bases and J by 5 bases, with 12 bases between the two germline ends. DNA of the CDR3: TGTGCCACCAGCAAAACGACTGAGAACAATGAGCAGTTCTTC. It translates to CATSKTTENNEQFF.

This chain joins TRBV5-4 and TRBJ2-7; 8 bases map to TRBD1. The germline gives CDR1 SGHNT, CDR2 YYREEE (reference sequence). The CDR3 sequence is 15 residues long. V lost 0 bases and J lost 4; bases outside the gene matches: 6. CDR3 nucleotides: TGTGCCAGCAGCTTGGGATCGCAGGGGGCGTACGAGCAGTACTTC. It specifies CASSLGSQGAYEQYF.

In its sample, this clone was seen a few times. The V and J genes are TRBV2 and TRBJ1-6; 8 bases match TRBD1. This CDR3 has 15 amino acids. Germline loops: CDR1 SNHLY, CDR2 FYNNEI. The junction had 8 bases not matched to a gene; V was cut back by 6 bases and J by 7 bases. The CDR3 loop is CASRGTGSWNSPLHF. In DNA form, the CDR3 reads TGTGCCAGCAGAGGGACAGGTTCTTGGAATTCACCCCTCCACTTT.

The CDR3 DNA is TGTGCCAGCAGTGCGGGACTGTACACTGAAGCTTTCTTT. Amino acid sequence: CASSAGLYTEAFF. The chain couples TRBV6-1 to TRBJ1-1; D is perhaps TRBD1 (5 bases). Trimming removed 4 bases from V and 3 bases from J, with 9 bases in between. The CDR3 sequence is 13 residues long. CDR1 and CDR2 (germline): MNHNS, SASEGT.

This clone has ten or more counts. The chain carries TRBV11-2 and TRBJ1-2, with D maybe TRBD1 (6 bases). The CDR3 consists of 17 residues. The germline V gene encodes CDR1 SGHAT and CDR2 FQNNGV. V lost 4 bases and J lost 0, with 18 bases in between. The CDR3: CASSWHRGQRSNYGYTF. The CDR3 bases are TGTGCCAGCAGCTGGCATCGAGGACAGCGCTCTAACTATGGCTACACCTTC.

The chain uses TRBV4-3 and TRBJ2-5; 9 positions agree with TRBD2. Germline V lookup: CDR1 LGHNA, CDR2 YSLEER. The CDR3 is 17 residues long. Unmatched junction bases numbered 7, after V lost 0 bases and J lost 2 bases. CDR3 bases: TGCGCCAGCAGCCAAGAGGTAGCGGGAGTAGGGCAAGAGACCCAGTACTTC. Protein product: CASSQEVAGVGQETQYF.

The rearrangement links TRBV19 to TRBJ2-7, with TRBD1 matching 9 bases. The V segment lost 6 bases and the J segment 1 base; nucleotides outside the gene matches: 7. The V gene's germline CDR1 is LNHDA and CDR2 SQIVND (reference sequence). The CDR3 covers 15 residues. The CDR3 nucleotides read TGTGCCAGTAGCCCACGGACAGGGGAATCCTACGAGCAGTACTTC. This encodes CASSPRTGESYEQYF.

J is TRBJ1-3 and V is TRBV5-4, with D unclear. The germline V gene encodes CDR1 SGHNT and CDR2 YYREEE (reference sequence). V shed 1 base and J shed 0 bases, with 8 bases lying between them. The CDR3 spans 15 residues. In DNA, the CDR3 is TGTGCCAGCAGCTTGATGAAGAGCTCTGGAAACACCATATATTTT. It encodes CASSLMKSSGNTIYF.

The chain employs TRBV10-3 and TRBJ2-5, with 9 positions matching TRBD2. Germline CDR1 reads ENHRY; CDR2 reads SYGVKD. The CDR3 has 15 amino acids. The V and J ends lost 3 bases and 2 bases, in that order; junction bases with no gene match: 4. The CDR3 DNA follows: TGTGCCATCAGTGATTCCCTAGCGGGGCAAGAGACCCAGTACTTC. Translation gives CAISDSLAGQETQYF.

CDR3 bases: TGTGCCAGCAGTCCCCCCCCCGGTTCACCCCTCCACTTT. Protein sequence: CASSPPPGSPLHF. The chain couples TRBV27 to TRBJ1-6; the D is unclear. Trimming stripped 5 bases from V and 9 bases from J, with 11 bases between. The CDR3 sequence is 13 residues long. Germline assignment: CDR1 MNHEY and CDR2 SMNVEV (reference sequence).

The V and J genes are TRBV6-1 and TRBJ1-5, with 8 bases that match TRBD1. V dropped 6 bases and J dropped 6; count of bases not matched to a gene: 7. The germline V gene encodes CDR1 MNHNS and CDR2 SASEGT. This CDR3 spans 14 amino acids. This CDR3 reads CASSATGGGQPQHF. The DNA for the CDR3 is TGTGCCAGCAGCGCTACAGGGGGGGGTCAGCCCCAGCATTTT.

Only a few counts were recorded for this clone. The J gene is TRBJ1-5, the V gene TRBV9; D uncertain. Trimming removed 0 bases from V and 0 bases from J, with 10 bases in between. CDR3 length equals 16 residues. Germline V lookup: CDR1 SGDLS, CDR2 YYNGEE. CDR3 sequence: CASSVETVDSNQPQHF. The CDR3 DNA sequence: TGTGCCAGCAGCGTAGAAACTGTCGATAGCAATCAGCCCCAGCATTTT.

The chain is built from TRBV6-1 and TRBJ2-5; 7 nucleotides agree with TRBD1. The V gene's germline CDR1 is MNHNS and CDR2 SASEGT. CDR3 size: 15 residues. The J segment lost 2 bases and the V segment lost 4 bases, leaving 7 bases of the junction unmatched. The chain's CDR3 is CASSALAGGQETQYF. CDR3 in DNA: TGTGCCAGCAGTGCCTTAGCAGGGGGTCAAGAGACCCAGTACTTC.

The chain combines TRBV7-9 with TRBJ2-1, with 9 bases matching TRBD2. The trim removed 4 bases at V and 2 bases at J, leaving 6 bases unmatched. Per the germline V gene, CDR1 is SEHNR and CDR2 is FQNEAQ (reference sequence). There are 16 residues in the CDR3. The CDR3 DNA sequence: TGTGCCAGCAGCTATAGCAGCGGGAGGACCTACAATGAGCAGTTCTTC. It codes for CASSYSSGRTYNEQFF.

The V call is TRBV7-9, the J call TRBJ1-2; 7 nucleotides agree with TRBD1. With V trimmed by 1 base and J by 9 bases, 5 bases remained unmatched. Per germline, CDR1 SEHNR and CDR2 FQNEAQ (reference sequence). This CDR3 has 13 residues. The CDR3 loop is CASSLDRGRSYTF. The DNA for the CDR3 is TGTGCCAGCAGCTTAGACAGGGGTAGGAGCTACACCTTC.

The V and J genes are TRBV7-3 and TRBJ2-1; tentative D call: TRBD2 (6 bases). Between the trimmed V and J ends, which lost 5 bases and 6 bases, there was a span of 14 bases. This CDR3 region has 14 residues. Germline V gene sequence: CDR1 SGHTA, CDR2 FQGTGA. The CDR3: CASSPDPGGNEQFF. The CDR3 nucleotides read TGTGCCAGCAGCCCCGACCCCGGGGGCAATGAGCAGTTCTTC.

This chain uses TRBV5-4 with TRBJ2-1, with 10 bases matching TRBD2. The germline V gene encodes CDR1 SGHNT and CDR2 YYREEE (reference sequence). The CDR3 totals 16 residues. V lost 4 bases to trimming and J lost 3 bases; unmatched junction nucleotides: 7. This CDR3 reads CASSVRTSGDYNEQFF. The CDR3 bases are TGTGCCAGCAGCGTCCGGACTAGCGGAGACTACAATGAGCAGTTCTTC.

The CDR3 region is CASSPPGPGGVNEQFF. The CDR3 coding sequence is TGTGCCAGCAGCCCCCCCGGGCCGGGCGGGGTCAATGAGCAGTTCTTC. V and J are TRBV7-9 and TRBJ2-1, with D tentatively TRBD2 (6 bases). The germline V gene has CDR1 SEHNR and CDR2 FQNEAQ (reference sequence). This CDR3 is 16 amino acids long. V lost 5 bases, J lost 6 bases, and 20 bases lay in between.

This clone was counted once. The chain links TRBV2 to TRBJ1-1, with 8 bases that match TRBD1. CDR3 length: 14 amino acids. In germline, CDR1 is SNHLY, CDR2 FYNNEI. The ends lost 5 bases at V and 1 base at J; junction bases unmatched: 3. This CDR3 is CASSKQGENTEAFF. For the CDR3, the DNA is TGTGCCAGCAGTAAACAGGGGGAGAACACTGAAGCTTTCTTT.

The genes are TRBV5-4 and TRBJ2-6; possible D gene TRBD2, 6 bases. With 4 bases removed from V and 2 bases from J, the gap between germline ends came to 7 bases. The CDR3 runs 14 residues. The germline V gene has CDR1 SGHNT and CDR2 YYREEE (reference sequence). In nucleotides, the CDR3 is TGTGCCAGCAGCGGGGGGACTGGGGCCAACGTCCTGACTTTC. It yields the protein CASSGGTGANVLTF.

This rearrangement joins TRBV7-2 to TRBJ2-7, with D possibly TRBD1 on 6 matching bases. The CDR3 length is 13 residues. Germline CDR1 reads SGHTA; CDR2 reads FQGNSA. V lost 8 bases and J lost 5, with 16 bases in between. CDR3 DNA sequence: TGTGCCAGCGCCCTGGGCAGGGGCGACGAGCAGTACTTC. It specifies CASALGRGDEQYF.